These 10 T cell receptor beta chains originate from one sample sequenced in a study of technical replicates of blood from several donors. Produced via immunoSEQ multiplex PCR; TCRdb's table is partial and in-frame only. The profile shows tens of thousands of clones, around 94% of them singletons. Sample: T cells isolated from PBMCs. The origin of the receptors is a human donor in good health.

The chain has TRBV25-1 and TRBJ2-3, with 7 positions matching TRBD1. The length of the CDR3 is 13 residues. With V trimmed by 10 bases and J by 0 bases, 4 bases remained unmatched. Germline CDR1 is MGHDK and CDR2 is SYGVNS. Here the CDR3 reads CAIRDRSTDTQYF. In DNA form, the CDR3 reads TGTGCCATCCGGGACAGAAGCACAGATACGCAGTATTTT.

The chain has TRBV19 and TRBJ1-5, with TRBD1 identical over 11 bases. V gave up 6 bases and J gave up 6 bases; unmatched junction bases: 7. The CDR3 is 15 residues long. Germline assignment: CDR1 LNHDA and CDR2 SQIVND (reference sequence). The CDR3 DNA reads as TGTGCCAGTAGCTTAGGGACAGGGGGAATTCAGCCCCAGCATTTT. Its translation is CASSLGTGGIQPQHF.

The chain joins TRBV7-2 to TRBJ2-1; tentatively, D is TRBD2 (5 bases). Germline values: CDR1 SGHTA, CDR2 FQGNSA. Deletions cut 1 base from V and 7 bases from J, with 11 bases between. The CDR3 runs 14 residues. CDR3 DNA: TGTGCCAGCAGCTTAGTCGGTCGGACTAATGAGCAGTTCTTC. This translates into CASSLVGRTNEQFF. The full variable domain, its missing parts supplied by reference TRBV7-2 and TRBJ2-1, is GAGVSQSPSNKVTEKGKDVELRCDPISGHTALYWYRQSLGQGLEFLIYFQGNSAPDKSGLPSDRFSAERTGGSVSTLTIQRTQQEDSAVYLCASSLVGRTNEQFFGPGTRLTVL.

The genes are TRBV5-1 and TRBJ2-7; 12 positions agree with TRBD2. Germline assignment: CDR1 SGHRS and CDR2 YFSETQ. The CDR3 consists of 14 residues. The V gene end was trimmed by 4 bases and the J gene end by 4 bases; junction bases not matched to a gene: 3. The CDR3 DNA reads as TGCGCCAGCAGCCTACTAGCGGGAGGTTACGAGCAGTACTTC. It is translated as CASSLLAGGYEQYF.

This clone turned up a few times. The gene calls are TRBV18 and TRBJ2-3; TRBD1 matches at 7 bases. V trimming: 5 bases; J trimming: 3 bases; junction bases outside the gene matches: 5. The CDR3 runs 14 residues. Germline V gene lookup returns CDR1 KGHSH and CDR2 LQKENI. CDR3 sequence (DNA): TGTGCCAGCTCAGGACAGGAAATTACAGATACGCAGTATTTT. Amino acids: CASSGQEITDTQYF.

The genes are TRBV11-2 and TRBJ2-7, with a tentative D call TRBD2 (7 bases). Looked up from germline, CDR1 is SGHAT and CDR2 is FQNNGV. The CDR3 spans 14 residues. The V gene lost 3 bases and the J gene lost 4 bases, with 13 bases spanning the gap. The CDR3 region is CASSLGAAGYEQYF. CDR3 bases: TGTGCCAGCAGCTTGGGGGCAGCGGGATACGAGCAGTACTTC.

The rearrangement uses TRBV11-1 and TRBJ1-2, with TRBD1 matching over 8 bases. Per germline, CDR1 SGHAT and CDR2 FQDESV (reference sequence). The CDR3 has 14 residues. Germline trimming cut 1 base from V and 4 bases from J; bases unmatched to any gene: 2. In nucleotides, the CDR3 is TGTGCCAGCAGCTTAGAGGGACAGGTCTATGGCTACACCTTC. Encoded protein: CASSLEGQVYGYTF.

The V call is TRBV5-1, the J call TRBJ2-3, with unresolved D. The CDR3 has 17 amino acids. In germline, CDR1 is SGHRS, CDR2 YFSETQ. V gave up 3 bases and J gave up 1 base, with 18 bases separating them. CDR3 DNA: TGCGCCAGCAGCTCACCTAAGCGAGAGGATGGCACAGATACGCAGTATTTT. The encoded protein is CASSSPKREDGTDTQYF.

The chain carries TRBV27 and TRBJ2-5, with 7 positions matching TRBD2. CDR1 and CDR2 from the germline V gene are MNHEY and SMNVEV (reference sequence). The junction had 6 bases not matched to a gene; V was cut back by 3 bases and J by 2 bases. The length of the CDR3 is 15 residues. The CDR3 region is CASSFIGGRQETQYF. The CDR3 DNA reads as TGTGCCAGCAGTTTCATTGGCGGGAGACAAGAGACCCAGTACTTC.

This chain joins TRBV14 and TRBJ2-7, with a tentative D call TRBD1 (6 bases). Germline V gene data show CDR1 as SGHDN and CDR2 as FVKESK. The CDR3 length is 16 residues. V lost 4 bases and J lost 2, with 18 bases in between. CDR3 bases: TGTGCCAGCAGCCTAGTCCCCGGGACACCGCCCTACGAGCAGTACTTC. Protein sequence: CASSLVPGTPPYEQYF.